This T cell receptor (beta chain) emerged from a study of CD4 and CD8 cells across lung adenocarcinoma regions. This clonotype is medium-sized (0.01 to 0.1%) in the sample. The CDR3 spans 16 residues. In germline, CDR1 is WNHNN, CDR2 SYGVQD (reference sequence). Unmatched junction bases numbered 2, after V lost 2 bases and J lost 0 bases. Samples came from patients with localized non-small cell lung adenocarcinoma. One entry per CDR3 protein, called by TCRdb with MiXCR from the PCR reads. The repertoire holds tens of thousands of distinct CDR3 sequences, with 54% as singletons. This sequence joins TRBV10-1 and TRBJ2-5; 11 bases agree with TRBD2. Input material: CD8+ T cells from the center of a lung tumor. The sequence was obtained from a female donor with lung adenocarcinoma. The CD4 and CD8 labels of this study may be unreliable. CDR3 sequence reads: CASSERGLADQETQYF. CDR3 nucleotide sequence: TGCGCCAGCAGTGAGCGGGGACTAGCGGACCAAGAGACCCAGTACTTC.